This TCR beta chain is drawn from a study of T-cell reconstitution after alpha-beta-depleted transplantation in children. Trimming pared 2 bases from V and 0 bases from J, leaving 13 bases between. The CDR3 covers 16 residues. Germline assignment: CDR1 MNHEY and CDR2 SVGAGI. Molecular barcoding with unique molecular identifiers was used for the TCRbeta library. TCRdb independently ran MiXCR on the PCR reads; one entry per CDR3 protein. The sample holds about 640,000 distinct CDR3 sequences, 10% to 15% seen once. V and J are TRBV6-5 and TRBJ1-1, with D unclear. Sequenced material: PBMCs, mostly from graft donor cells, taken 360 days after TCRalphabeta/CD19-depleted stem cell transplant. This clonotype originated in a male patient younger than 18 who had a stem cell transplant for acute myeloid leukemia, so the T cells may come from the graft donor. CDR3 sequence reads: CASSYGGVGMNTEAFF. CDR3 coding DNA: TGTGCCAGCAGTTACGGCGGGGTGGGGATGAACACTGAAGCTTTCTTT.